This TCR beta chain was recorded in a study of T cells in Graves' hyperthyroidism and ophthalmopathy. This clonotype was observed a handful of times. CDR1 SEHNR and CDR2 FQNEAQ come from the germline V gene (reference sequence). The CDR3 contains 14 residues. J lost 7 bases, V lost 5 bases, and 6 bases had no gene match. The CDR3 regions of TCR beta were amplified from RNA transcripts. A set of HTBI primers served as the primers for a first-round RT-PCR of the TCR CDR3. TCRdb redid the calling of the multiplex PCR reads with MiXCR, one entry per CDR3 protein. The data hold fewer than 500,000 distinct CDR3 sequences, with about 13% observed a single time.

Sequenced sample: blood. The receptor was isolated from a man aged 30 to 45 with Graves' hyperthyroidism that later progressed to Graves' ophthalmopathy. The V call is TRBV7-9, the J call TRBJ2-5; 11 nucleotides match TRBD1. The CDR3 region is CASSPGQGGATQYF. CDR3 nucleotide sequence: TGTGCCAGCAGCCCGGGACAGGGGGGGGCGACCCAGTACTTC. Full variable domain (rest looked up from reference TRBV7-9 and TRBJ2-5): DTGVSQNPRHKITKRGQNVTFRCDPISEHNRLYWYRQTLGQGPEFLTYFQNEAQLEKSRLLSDRFSAERPKGSFSTLEIQRTEQGDSAMYLCASSPGQGGATQYFGPGTRLLVL.